This T cell receptor beta chain was captured in a study of T-cell reconstitution after alpha-beta-depleted transplantation in children. This clonotype was counted a few times. Its antigen is unidentified. Using unique molecular identifiers, the investigators prepared the TCRbeta library. MiXCR was run by TCRdb on the PCR reads, yielding one entry per CDR3 protein. The sample has about 980,000 distinct CDR3 sequences, roughly 29% seen once. Study-level findings and limits: Alpha-beta T cells about two months after transplant reportedly derived from several hundred expanded graft clones.

This CDR3 region has 15 residues. Germline V gene data show CDR1 as SGDLS and CDR2 as YYNGEE. The germline V and J ends were trimmed by 5 bases and 0 bases, with 12 bases remaining between them. The V gene is TRBV9, the J gene TRBJ1-5, with unresolved D. The receptor was isolated from a boy younger than two who had a stem cell transplant for SCID, so the T cells may come from the graft donor. Sample: PBMCs, mostly from graft donor cells, taken 360 days after TCRalphabeta/CD19-depleted stem cell transplant. This CDR3 is CASSATRDSNQPQHF. DNA of the CDR3: TGTGCCAGCAGTGCGACACGGGATAGCAATCAGCCCCAGCATTTT.